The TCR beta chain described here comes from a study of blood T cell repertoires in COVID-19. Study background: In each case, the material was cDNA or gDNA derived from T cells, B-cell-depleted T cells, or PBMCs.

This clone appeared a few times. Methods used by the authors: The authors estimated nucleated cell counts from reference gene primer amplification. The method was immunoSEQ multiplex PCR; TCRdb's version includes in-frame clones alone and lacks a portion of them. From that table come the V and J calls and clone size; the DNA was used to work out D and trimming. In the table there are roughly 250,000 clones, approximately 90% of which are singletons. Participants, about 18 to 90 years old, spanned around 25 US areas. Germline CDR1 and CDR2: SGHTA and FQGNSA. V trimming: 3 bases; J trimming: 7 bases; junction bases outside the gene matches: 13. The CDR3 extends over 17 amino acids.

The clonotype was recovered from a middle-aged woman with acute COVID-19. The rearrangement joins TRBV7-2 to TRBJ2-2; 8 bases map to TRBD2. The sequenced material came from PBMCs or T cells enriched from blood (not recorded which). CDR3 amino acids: CASSLTPSGGRSGELFF. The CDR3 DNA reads TGTGCCAGCAGCTTGACGCCGAGCGGGGGCCGAAGCGGGGAGCTGTTTTTT.